This T cell receptor beta chain was obtained from a study of T-cell reconstitution after alpha-beta-depleted transplantation in children. Unique molecular identifiers were incorporated into the prepared TCRbeta library. TCRdb called the PCR reads again in MiXCR, with one record for every CDR3 protein. Among a few hundred thousand distinct CDR3 sequences listed, around 25% were seen once. This CDR3 contains 16 residues. Trimming left V 6 bases short and J 0 bases short, with 14 bases between. The germline gives CDR1 MNHEY, CDR2 SVGEGT. This chain connects TRBV6-2 or TRBV6-3 to TRBJ2-2, with unresolved D. This TCR was sampled from a female patient younger than 10 who had a stem cell transplant for congenital amegakaryocytic thrombocytopenia, so the T cells may come from the graft donor. This material consisted of PBMCs, mostly from graft donor cells, taken 360 days after TCRalphabeta/CD19-depleted stem cell transplant. This CDR3 reads CASSSRGPTNTGELFF. The CDR3 DNA is TGTGCCAGCAGCTCTCGAGGCCCCACGAACACCGGGGAGCTGTTTTTT.